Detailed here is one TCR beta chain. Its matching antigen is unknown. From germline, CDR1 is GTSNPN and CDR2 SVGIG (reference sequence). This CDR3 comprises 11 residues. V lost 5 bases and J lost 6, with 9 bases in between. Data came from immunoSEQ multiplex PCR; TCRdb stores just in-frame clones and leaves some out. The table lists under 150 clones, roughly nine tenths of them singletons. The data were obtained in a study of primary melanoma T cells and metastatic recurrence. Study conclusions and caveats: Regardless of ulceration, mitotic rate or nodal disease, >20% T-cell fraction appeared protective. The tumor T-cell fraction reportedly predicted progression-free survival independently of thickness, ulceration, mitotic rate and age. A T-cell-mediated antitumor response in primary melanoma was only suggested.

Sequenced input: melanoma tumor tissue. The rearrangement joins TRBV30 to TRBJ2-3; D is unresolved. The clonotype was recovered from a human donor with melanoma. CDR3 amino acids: CAWSGSDTQYF. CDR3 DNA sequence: TGTGCCTGGTCAGGTTCCGATACGCAGTATTTT.